A single sample is the source of the 32 T cell receptor beta chains below, sequenced in a study of T cell responses to AZD1222 COVID-19 vaccine. TCRdb's table, derived via immunoSEQ multiplex PCR, lists solely in-frame clones and lacks some. Of over 120,000 clones listed, over 85% are singletons. This material consisted of peripheral blood, taken 28 days after the second AZD1222 dose. The receptor source for this set is an adult who received the AZD1222 COVID-19 vaccine.

The chain combines TRBV30 with TRBJ1-2; 8 bases are shared with TRBD1. The CDR3 consists of 15 residues. Losses at the gene ends were 2 bases for V and 5 bases for J; bases not matched to a gene: 10. Germline CDR1 reads GTSNPN; CDR2 reads SVGIG (reference sequence). In nucleotides, the CDR3 is TGTGCCTGGAGTCCCCAGGACAGGGATTGGTATGGCTACACCTTC. Protein sequence: CAWSPQDRDWYGYTF.

The chain joins TRBV28 to TRBJ2-7; 12 positions agree with TRBD1. The CDR3 has 15 amino acids. Germline trimming cut 5 bases from V and 7 bases from J; bases unmatched to any gene: 9. Germline V gene lookup returns CDR1 MDHEN and CDR2 SYDVKM. CDR3 in amino acids: CASSPRGQGAGEQYF. CDR3 DNA: TGTGCCAGCAGTCCAAGGGGACAGGGGGCGGGTGAGCAGTACTTC. The full variable domain, in which reference TRBV28 and TRBJ2-7 provide the parts outside the CDR3, is DVKVTQSSRYLVKRTGEKVFLECVQDMDHENMFWYRQDPGLGLRLIYFSYDVKMKEKGDIPEGYSVSREKKERFSLILESASTNQTSMYLCASSPRGQGAGEQYFGPGTRLTVT.

The V gene is TRBV19, the J gene TRBJ1-1; D uncertain. The CDR3 contains 12 residues. V lost 2 bases and J 7 bases, leaving 8 bases between the germline ends. Germline CDR1 reads LNHDA; CDR2 reads SQIVND (reference sequence). The CDR3 sequence is CASSISRNEAFF. CDR3 in DNA: TGTGCCAGTAGTATATCCCGAAATGAAGCTTTCTTT.

Here the CDR3 reads CASSPLPQNTEAFF. DNA for the CDR3: TGTGCCAGCAGTCCCCTGCCACAGAACACTGAAGCTTTCTTT. The chain has TRBV2 and TRBJ1-1; D not certain. The V gene's germline CDR1 is SNHLY and CDR2 FYNNEI. This CDR3 has 14 residues. V was pared by 5 bases and J by 1 base, with 11 bases between.

V usage is TRBV5-6 and J usage is TRBJ1-2; D may be TRBD1 (5 bases). V shed 6 bases and J shed 4 bases, with 22 bases lying between them. The CDR3 loop spans 16 amino acids. The V gene's germline CDR1 is SGHDT and CDR2 YYEEEE. CDR3: CASTNPSQGLIYGYTF. CDR3 nucleotide sequence: TGTGCCAGCACCAATCCCTCGCAGGGTTTAATCTATGGCTACACCTTC.

The chain combines TRBV9 with TRBJ1-4; 9 nucleotides match TRBD1. The V segment lost 3 bases and the J segment 8 bases; nucleotides outside the gene matches: 11. Germline V lookup: CDR1 SGDLS, CDR2 YYNGEE. The CDR3 sequence is 16 residues long. CDR3 in amino acids: CASSEGGTGTNEKLFF. Written as DNA, the CDR3 is TGTGCCAGCAGCGAAGGGGGGACAGGGACGAACGAAAAACTGTTTTTT.

The chain couples TRBV3-1 (or the pseudogene TRBV3-2) to TRBJ2-4; D remains ambiguous. V was clipped by 3 bases and J by 1 base, with 10 bases between them. CDR1 is LGHDT and CDR2 is YNNKEL in the germline V gene (reference sequence). The CDR3 loop spans 15 amino acids. The CDR3 DNA reads as TGTGCCAGCAGCCAGTTACGAGTTGCCAAAAACATTCAGTACTTC. Protein sequence: CASSQLRVAKNIQYF.

The rearrangement joins TRBV7-3 to TRBJ2-6; TRBD1 might be the D (5 bases). This CDR3 has 18 residues. Trimming took 1 base from V and 1 from J, leaving 14 bases between them. Looked up from germline, CDR1 is SGHTA and CDR2 is FQGTGA. CDR3 nucleotides: TGTGCCAGCAGCTTAAACGGCAGGGTATCGTCTGGGGCCAACGTCCTGACTTTC. Protein product: CASSLNGRVSSGANVLTF.

The J gene is TRBJ1-1, the V gene TRBV3-1 (or the pseudogene TRBV3-2), with D perhaps matching TRBD1 (5 bases). This CDR3 has 12 residues. The germline V gene has CDR1 LGHDT and CDR2 YNNKEL (reference sequence). V shed 0 bases and J shed 11 bases, with 10 bases lying between them. The CDR3 is CASSQDTRDAFF. The CDR3 DNA follows: TGTGCCAGCAGCCAAGATACGAGGGACGCTTTCTTT.

This clone is a singleton in its sample. The chain carries TRBV5-5 and TRBJ2-7; TRBD1 aligns across 8 bases. Germline-derived CDR1 and CDR2 are SGHKS and YYEKEE (reference sequence). V lost 5 bases, J lost 4 bases, and 17 bases stayed unmatched. CDR3 length: 17 amino acids. The CDR3 protein is CASSWMSPRQGPYEQYF. The CDR3 nucleotides are TGTGCCAGCAGTTGGATGAGCCCGCGACAGGGGCCTTACGAGCAGTACTTC.

The chain recombines TRBV5-6 with TRBJ2-7; D gene unclear. There are 15 residues in the CDR3. CDR1 is SGHDT and CDR2 is YYEEEE in the germline V gene. V was trimmed by 0 bases and J by 0 bases, leaving 10 bases between them. CDR3 sequence (DNA): TGTGCCAGCAGCTTGGAGCCAGGTCTCTCCTACGAGCAGTACTTC. It is translated as CASSLEPGLSYEQYF.

This clone appeared a single time. This chain connects TRBV6-5 to TRBJ1-3, with D uncertain. This CDR3 region has 14 residues. Trimming removed 6 bases at V and 1 base at J, with 10 bases between. From germline, CDR1 is MNHEY and CDR2 SVGAGI. CDR3 nucleotide sequence: TGTGCCAGCAGCCCAGCCCCATCTGGAAACACCATATATTTT. It yields the protein CASSPAPSGNTIYF.

The rearrangement joins TRBV2 to TRBJ1-5; D possibly corresponds to TRBD1 (5 bases). Looked up from germline, CDR1 is SNHLY and CDR2 is FYNNEI. Trimming removed 9 bases from V and 6 bases from J, with 15 bases in between. CDR3 length: 13 residues. The DNA of the CDR3 is TGTGCCAGTGGCTTTGGGGCAGGTCAGCCCCAGCATTTT. Translation gives CASGFGAGQPQHF.

This CDR3 is CASSYFTDTQYF. The CDR3 nucleotides are TGTGCCAGCAGTTACTTCACAGATACGCAGTATTTT. The rearrangement uses TRBV28 and TRBJ2-3; D unclear. CDR1 MDHEN and CDR2 SYDVKM come from the germline V gene. CDR3 length equals 12 residues. Trimming pared 4 bases from V and 2 bases from J, leaving 4 bases between.

CDR3 residues: CASRPGQITDTQYF. The CDR3 region has the DNA TGTGCCAGCAGACCTGGACAGATCACAGATACGCAGTATTTT. The rearrangement links TRBV28 to TRBJ2-3; the D gene is possibly TRBD1 (6 bases). From germline, CDR1 is MDHEN and CDR2 SYDVKM. The ends were cut back, 6 bases at V and 2 bases at J, with 12 bases in the middle. The CDR3 has 14 residues.

The chain is built from TRBV7-2 and TRBJ1-6; TRBD1 might be the D (6 bases). Looked up from germline, CDR1 is SGHTA and CDR2 is FQGNSA. Trimming pared 5 bases from V and 3 bases from J, leaving 17 bases between. This CDR3 is built from 17 residues. As DNA, the CDR3 is TGTGCCAGCAGCCCGGGACACCTAAGAATCTATAATTCACCCCTCCACTTT. Translating gives CASSPGHLRIYNSPLHF.

The V and J genes are TRBV19 and TRBJ1-5, with D perhaps TRBD1 (6 bases). Germline lookup yields CDR1 LNHDA and CDR2 SQIVND (reference sequence). Trimming took off 3 bases at V and 1 base at J, with 10 bases between the two ends. There are 15 residues in the CDR3. CDR3 bases: TGTGCCAGTAGTATGGAGGACAGAAGCAATCAGCCCCAGCATTTT. Its protein is CASSMEDRSNQPQHF.

The rearrangement joins TRBV4-3 to TRBJ1-1; D might be TRBD1 (5 bases). CDR1 LGHNA and CDR2 YSLEER come from the germline V gene. V was trimmed by 0 bases and J by 4 bases, leaving 18 bases between them. This CDR3 has 17 amino acids. The CDR3 spells CASSQDKGLWGTTEAFF. CDR3 nucleotide sequence: TGCGCCAGCAGCCAAGATAAGGGGTTATGGGGTACCACTGAAGCTTTCTTT.

The chain has TRBV11-3 and TRBJ1-1; D call uncertain. Between the trimmed V and J ends, which lost 1 base and 4 bases, there was a span of 7 bases. Germline CDR1 and CDR2: SGHNT and YENEEA. The CDR3 has 13 residues. The CDR3 coding sequence is TGTGCCAGCAGCTTAGGGGCAGGCACTGAAGCTTTCTTT. Encoded protein: CASSLGAGTEAFF.

The genes are TRBV18 and TRBJ2-1, with D perhaps assigned TRBD1 or TRBD2 (6 bases each). V was clipped by 6 bases and J by 4 bases, with 16 bases between them. In germline, CDR1 is KGHSH, CDR2 LQKENI. The CDR3 has 15 amino acids. The chain's CDR3 is CASSRTGGGYNEQFF. The CDR3 DNA is TGTGCCAGCTCGCGGACCGGAGGGGGGTACAATGAGCAGTTCTTC.

The chain has TRBV24-1 and TRBJ2-7, with 11 bases identical to TRBD1. The CDR3 is 15 residues long. The germline gives CDR1 KGHDR, CDR2 SFDVKD. The V gene end was trimmed by 4 bases and the J gene end by 3 bases; junction bases not matched to a gene: 4. The CDR3 sequence is CATSEGGTGGYEQYF. The CDR3 bases are TGTGCCACCAGTGAAGGTGGGACAGGGGGCTACGAGCAGTACTTC.

The chain couples TRBV4-3 to TRBJ2-1; 10 bases match TRBD2. CDR3 length: 18 amino acids. The germline V gene encodes CDR1 LGHNA and CDR2 YSLEER. V trimming: 4 bases; J trimming: 8 bases; junction bases outside the gene matches: 17. CDR3 sequence: CASSPTHLLAGLGYEQFF. CDR3 DNA: TGCGCCAGCAGCCCCACCCACTTACTAGCGGGACTAGGATATGAGCAGTTCTTC.

This chain joins TRBV12-3 or TRBV12-4 and TRBJ1-1; D uncertain. The CDR3 is 13 amino acids. V lost 7 bases, J lost 6 bases, and 15 bases lay in between. CDR3 sequence reads: CASTVTVGAEAFF. The CDR3 DNA reads as TGTGCCAGCACCGTTACGGTAGGAGCTGAAGCTTTCTTT.

This clone occurred once. This chain uses TRBV7-6 with TRBJ2-2; TRBD2 agrees at 12 bases. This CDR3 is built from 17 residues. V gave up 5 bases and J gave up 7 bases; unmatched junction bases: 11. Germline loops: CDR1 SGHVS, CDR2 FNYEAQ. The CDR3 loop is CASSDRLAGEGHGELFF. As DNA, the CDR3 is TGTGCCAGCAGCGATAGACTAGCGGGAGAGGGGCACGGGGAGCTGTTTTTT.

The chain carries TRBV6-7 and TRBJ2-1; TRBD2 might be the D (6 bases). TRBV6-7 is labeled an ORF, and its function is uncertain. This CDR3 comprises 14 residues. Trimming stripped 10 bases from V and 4 bases from J, with 17 bases between. As DNA, the CDR3 is TGTGCCATTCCACCACGGGACTGGTACAATGAGCAGTTCTTC. Amino acids: CAIPPRDWYNEQFF.

For the CDR3, the DNA is TGTGCCAGCAGTTCTCCCCGAGGGGGAGTAGGAAAGACCCAGTACTTC. It translates to CASSSPRGGVGKTQYF. This rearrangement joins TRBV6-5 to TRBJ2-5; D may be TRBD1 (6 bases). CDR1 is MNHEY and CDR2 is SVGAGI in the germline V gene. The CDR3 has 16 residues. Trimming left V 4 bases short and J 6 bases short, with 21 bases between.

The chain uses TRBV7-2 and TRBJ1-4; 7 nucleotides agree with TRBD1. Unmatched junction bases numbered 8, after V lost 8 bases and J lost 5 bases. The CDR3 contains 14 residues. Germline V CDR1 and CDR2: SGHTA, FQGNSA. CDR3 sequence reads: CASGTQGGNEKLFF. The CDR3 nucleotides are TGTGCCAGCGGAACGCAGGGGGGAAATGAAAAACTGTTTTTT.

This chain joins TRBV5-4 and TRBJ2-3, with D hard to call. The germline V gene encodes CDR1 SGHNT and CDR2 YYREEE (reference sequence). This CDR3 comprises 15 residues. V lost 0 bases, J lost 0 bases, and 8 bases lay in between. CDR3 protein: CASSLGSASTDTQYF. CDR3 coding DNA: TGTGCCAGCAGCTTGGGATCAGCTAGCACAGATACGCAGTATTTT.

The chain employs TRBV7-2 and TRBJ1-4; D unclear. Trimming took off 2 bases at V and 5 bases at J, with 15 bases between the two ends. CDR3 length equals 16 residues. Germline V gene data show CDR1 as SGHTA and CDR2 as FQGNSA. CDR3 residues: CASSLMAPEMNEKLFF. The CDR3, as DNA: TGTGCCAGCAGCTTAATGGCGCCAGAGATGAATGAAAAACTGTTTTTT.

V gene TRBV4-1 combines with J gene TRBJ1-1; TRBD1 matches at 8 bases. V lost 4 bases to trimming and J lost 1 base; unmatched junction nucleotides: 17. Germline V gene lookup returns CDR1 MGHRA and CDR2 YSYEKL. The CDR3 has 19 residues. CDR3 protein: CASSRMDPGQALKNTEAFF. Written as DNA, the CDR3 is TGCGCCAGCAGCCGGATGGATCCGGGACAGGCTTTGAAGAACACTGAAGCTTTCTTT.

V gene TRBV14 combines with J gene TRBJ1-2; a possible D gene is TRBD1 (5 bases). Germline assignment: CDR1 SGHDN and CDR2 FVKESK. V was trimmed by 4 bases and J by 4 bases, leaving 10 bases between them. The CDR3 runs 13 residues. The CDR3 protein is CASSPDSSYGYTF. Written as DNA, the CDR3 is TGTGCCAGCAGCCCAGACAGTAGCTATGGCTACACCTTC.

This sequence joins TRBV27 and TRBJ2-7; TRBD1 or TRBD2 may be the D gene (5 bases each). The CDR3 has 13 residues. Trimming stripped 6 bases from V and 1 base from J, with 10 bases between. Per the germline V gene, CDR1 is MNHEY and CDR2 is SMNVEV (reference sequence). The CDR3 nucleotides are TGTGCCAGCAGCCCGGGGCAGTCCTACGAGCAGTACTTC. As protein: CASSPGQSYEQYF.